This entry lists 17 T cell receptor beta chains sequenced from one sample in a study of T cell repertoires in aging, cancer and after chemotherapy. A mixed TRB-A/B primer pool amplified rearranged TRB by multiplex touch-down PCR. TCRdb fed the multiplex PCR reads into MiXCR, producing one record per CDR3 protein. Of under 3,500 distinct CDR3 sequences listed, roughly a third are singletons. Amplification of TCR beta used genomic DNA extracted from peripheral blood. Sequencing was carried out using blood. The receptors shown here come from a human donor with a solid tumor.

This chain connects TRBV28 to TRBJ1-5; tentative D call: TRBD1 (5 bases). V lost 6 bases to trimming and J lost 6 bases, with 24 bases between them. The CDR3 totals 17 residues. The V gene's germline CDR1 is MDHEN and CDR2 SYDVKM. Written as DNA, the CDR3 is TGTGCCAGCAGCAATTCACTAACGGGGGGGATGAGTCAGCCCCAGCATTTT. Translated: CASSNSLTGGMSQPQHF.

This clonotype counts as medium-sized. The V gene is TRBV6-1, the J gene TRBJ1-6; 8 bases agree with TRBD1. The V segment lost 4 bases and the J segment 10 bases; nucleotides outside the gene matches: 9. Germline-derived CDR1 and CDR2 are MNHNS and SASEGT. The CDR3 totals 15 residues. CDR3 DNA: TGTGCCAGCAGTGTAGGTGACAGGGGAGGCTCACCCCTCCACTTT. It translates to CASSVGDRGGSPLHF.

V usage is TRBV5-1 and J usage is TRBJ1-4; D is possibly TRBD1 (6 bases). V lost 0 bases and J lost 8, with 11 bases in between. CDR1 and CDR2 (germline): SGHRS, YFSETQ. CDR3 length: 14 residues. The CDR3 nucleotides are TGCGCCAGCAGCTTGGATGGGGGCGAGGAAAAACTGTTTTTT. It encodes CASSLDGGEEKLFF.

As regards this clonotype: This may be a read error, as it is one base from a much larger clone. The chain uses TRBV6-5 and TRBJ2-3, with 12 bases matching TRBD2. Germline V gives CDR1 MNHEY, CDR2 SVGAGI. The CDR3 extends over 18 amino acids. The CDR3 nucleotides are TGTGCCAGCTGTTACCGGCCTAGCGGGGGGGCCGAGACAGATACGCAGTATTTT. Its translation is CASCYRPSGGAETDTQYF.

By sample share, this clonotype is medium-sized. The chain combines TRBV12-3 or TRBV12-4 with TRBJ2-6, with D hard to call. This CDR3 has 16 amino acids. Deletions cut 3 bases from V and 2 bases from J, with 11 bases between. The CDR3 DNA reads TGTGCCAGCAGTTTCCCTACAGAGACTGGGGCCAACGTCCTGACTTTC. It codes for CASSFPTETGANVLTF.

This rearrangement joins TRBV30 to TRBJ1-6, with 9 positions matching TRBD1. Losses at the gene ends were 5 bases for V and 8 bases for J; bases not matched to a gene: 1. Germline V gives CDR1 GTSNPN, CDR2 SVGIG (reference sequence). There are 12 residues in the CDR3. The CDR3 here is CAWGTGHSPLHF. The CDR3 DNA reads as TGTGCCTGGGGGACAGGGCATTCACCCCTCCACTTT.

Within the sample, this clonotype is medium-sized (0.01 to 0.1%). The chain has TRBV5-6 and TRBJ2-7, with D possibly being TRBD1 (6 bases). Germline V gene sequence: CDR1 SGHDT, CDR2 YYEEEE. CDR3 length: 15 amino acids. V lost 0 bases and J lost 5, with 15 bases in between. This CDR3 reads CASSLVPTGRDEQYF. Written as DNA, the CDR3 is TGTGCCAGCAGCTTGGTTCCGACAGGACGAGACGAGCAGTACTTC.

CDR3 in DNA: TGTGCCAGCAGCGTAGAGGGACAGGGACGCTCATACTATGGCTACACCTTC. Translated: CASSVEGQGRSYYGYTF. This chain links TRBV9 with TRBJ1-2, with 9 positions matching TRBD1. V was pared by 0 bases and J by 3 bases, with 9 bases of the junction left unmatched. This CDR3 comprises 17 residues. CDR1 is SGDLS, CDR2 YYNGEE, per germline.

This clonotype turned up a few times. V usage is TRBV19 and J usage is TRBJ2-3; TRBD1 agrees at 12 bases. The length of the CDR3 is 15 residues. The trim removed 5 bases at V and 5 bases at J, leaving 5 bases unmatched. From germline, CDR1 is LNHDA and CDR2 SQIVND (reference sequence). The CDR3 nucleotides are TGTGCCAGTAGTGGGGACAGGGGGCTAGGAGATACGCAGTATTTT. Its protein is CASSGDRGLGDTQYF.

This clonotype showed up just a few times. The chain uses TRBV20-1 and TRBJ2-3, with unresolved D. The germline CDR1 and CDR2 sequences are DFQATT and SNEGSKA (reference sequence). The CDR3 loop spans 12 amino acids. V dropped 3 bases and J dropped 0 bases, with 4 bases sitting between them. CDR3: CSASYSTDTQYF. CDR3 nucleotides: TGCAGTGCTAGTTACAGCACAGATACGCAGTATTTT.

Comments on this clonotype: This may stem from a read error, because a much larger clone lies one nucleotide away. This rearrangement joins TRBV6-1 to TRBJ1-6; maybe TRBD1 (6 bases). This CDR3 is 14 amino acids long. Germline V CDR1 and CDR2: MNHNS, SASEGT. V was clipped by 10 bases and J by 6 bases, with 16 bases between them. The CDR3 DNA reads as TGTGCCACGGGGACATGCGAAGGTAATTCACCCCTCCACTTT. Translated: CATGTCEGNSPLHF.

This sequence joins TRBV27 and TRBJ2-2, with TRBD2 matching over 8 bases. The CDR3 sequence is 17 residues long. J was trimmed by 4 bases and V by 9 bases; bases with no gene match: 16. The V gene's germline CDR1 is MNHEY and CDR2 SMNVEV (reference sequence). In DNA, the CDR3 is TGTGCCAGTTTGCTTCGTCTTCGGGGGGGGGTCACCGGGGAGCTGTTTTTT. It specifies CASLLRLRGGVTGELFF.

The chain carries TRBV5-6 and TRBJ2-7; D may be TRBD1 (6 bases). This CDR3 has 14 residues. CDR1 is SGHDT, CDR2 YYEEEE, per germline. Trimming removed 5 bases from V and 3 bases from J, with 15 bases in between. CDR3 sequence (DNA): TGTGCCAGCAGACGCCGACAGGAAATCTACGAGCAGTACTTC. As protein: CASRRRQEIYEQYF.

The chain links TRBV5-1 to TRBJ2-5, with 8 bases fitting TRBD2. The CDR3 loop spans 15 amino acids. Germline CDR1 reads SGHRS; CDR2 reads YFSETQ. The J segment lost 2 bases and the V segment lost 5 bases, leaving 8 bases of the junction unmatched. CDR3 DNA sequence: TGCGCCAGCAGTGTGGCGGGGGGTTGGCAAGAGACCCAGTACTTC. It specifies CASSVAGGWQETQYF.

CDR3 protein: CASTRLLNTEAFF. The CDR3 region has the DNA TGTGCCAGCACCCGACTTTTAAACACTGAAGCTTTCTTT. The chain carries TRBV6-2 or TRBV6-3 and TRBJ1-1, with D unresolved. Trimming stripped 7 bases from V and 2 bases from J, with 11 bases between. This CDR3 has 13 amino acids. The V gene's germline CDR1 is MNHEY and CDR2 SVGEGT.

This clonotype is judged medium-sized. The gene calls are TRBV19 and TRBJ1-5; D might be TRBD1 (5 bases). Trimming removed 3 bases from V and 7 bases from J, with 13 bases in between. The CDR3 is 14 residues long. Germline V gene sequence: CDR1 LNHDA, CDR2 SQIVND (reference sequence). The CDR3 loop is CASSIQRGLQPQHF. CDR3 sequence (DNA): TGTGCCAGTAGTATTCAAAGGGGTCTACAGCCCCAGCATTTT.

V is TRBV9 and J is TRBJ1-2, with D hard to call. V dropped 0 bases and J dropped 6 bases, with 12 bases sitting between them. Germline V gene sequence: CDR1 SGDLS, CDR2 YYNGEE. CDR3 length: 14 residues. CDR3 sequence: CASSVGGGENGYTF. The CDR3 DNA is TGTGCCAGCAGCGTAGGAGGTGGAGAAAATGGCTACACCTTC. The entire variable domain, with the rest obtained from reference TRBV9 and TRBJ1-2, is as follows: DSGVTQTPKHLITATGQRVTLRCSPRSGDLSVYWYQQSLDQGLQFLIQYYNGEERAKGNILERFSAQQFPDLHSELNLSSLELGDSALYFCASSVGGGENGYTFGSGTRLTVV.